Here is one T cell receptor beta chain with its context. Antigen unknown. The CDR3 runs 12 residues. Germline V gene lookup returns CDR1 WSHSY and CDR2 SAAADI. V lost 6 bases to trimming and J lost 8 bases, with 13 bases between them. These data belong to a study of T cells in Graves' hyperthyroidism and ophthalmopathy. In the study overall: Specimen type is peripheral blood, collected at initial diagnosis prior to any treatment.

The study's findings and limits: The majority of expanded thyroid clonotypes above 0.001 also appeared in blood.

Uncontrolled infections, other autoimmune diseases, pregnancy or lactation led to exclusion of patients. Each 10 ml fresh peripheral blood draw supplied the PBMCs. The investigators amplified TCR beta CDR3 regions from RNA transcripts. RT-PCR in the first round (using the HTBI primer set) targeted the TCR CDR3. TCRdb fed the multiplex PCR reads into MiXCR, producing one record per CDR3 protein. The sample contains over 700,000 distinct CDR3 sequences, 30% to 40% of which appear only once. This rearrangement joins TRBV10-2 to TRBJ1-2; D is possibly TRBD1 (6 bases). The sequencing sample was made of blood. The TCR comes from a woman in her thirties or forties with Graves' hyperthyroidism. Here the CDR3 DNA reads TGCGCCAGCAGGGCCAGGGGACGCGGCTACACCTTC. Amino acids: CASRARGRGYTF.